These 19 T cell receptor beta chains share one sample of origin, sequenced in a study of T cell repertoires in cytomegalovirus infection. TCRdb fed the reads into MiXCR, producing one record per CDR3 protein. The table records about 340,000 distinct CDR3 sequences, just under 30% of them present only once. These receptors have no known antigen. The sample consisted of cultured PBMCs, taken from culture after CMV antigen stimulation. These receptors all stem from a human donor in good health (CMV status not recorded). Some clones in this sample may be carry-over from other donors' samples.

The chain joins TRBV9 to TRBJ1-2; TRBD1 agrees at 12 bases. The CDR3 loop spans 16 amino acids. V lost 3 bases to trimming and J lost 3 bases; unmatched junction nucleotides: 6. Germline V gene lookup returns CDR1 SGDLS and CDR2 YYNGEE. The CDR3 protein is CASSARGTGGDYGYTF. CDR3 coding DNA: TGTGCCAGCAGCGCACGAGGGACAGGGGGCGACTATGGCTACACCTTC.

This chain joins TRBV11-2 and TRBJ2-5; D remains unclear. The V gene's germline CDR1 is SGHAT and CDR2 FQNNGV. This CDR3 is 14 amino acids long. V gave up 5 bases and J gave up 3 bases, with 13 bases separating them. The CDR3, as DNA: TGTGCCAGCAGCCTAGGGCACGGAGAAGAGACCCAGTACTTC. Its protein product is CASSLGHGEETQYF.

This clonotype was seen a single time. At one end the junction does not follow the germline gene, possibly because of a read error. The chain is built from TRBV5-1 and TRBJ1-2; D is perhaps TRBD1 (6 bases). Germline V lookup: CDR1 SGHRS, CDR2 YFSETQ. The CDR3 consists of 14 residues. The CDR3 region has the DNA TGCGCCAGCAGCTTACAGGACAGTAACTATGGCTACCCCTTC. This gives the protein CASSLQDSNYGYPF.

This clonotype was seen ten or more times. The chain employs TRBV2 and TRBJ2-5; D may match TRBD1 or TRBD2 (5 bases each). Germline assignment: CDR1 SNHLY and CDR2 FYNNEI. CDR3 length: 13 amino acids. The germline V and J ends were trimmed by 7 bases and 3 bases, with 12 bases remaining between them. CDR3 residues: CASKKGREETQYF. The CDR3 coding sequence is TGTGCCAGCAAAAAGGGGCGGGAAGAGACCCAGTACTTC.

This clonotype was counted a few times. This rearrangement joins TRBV7-8 to TRBJ2-7, with D possibly being TRBD1 or TRBD2 (5 bases each). This CDR3 spans 14 amino acids. The germline CDR1 and CDR2 sequences are SGHVS and FQNEAQ. Trimming took 4 bases from V and 0 from J, leaving 10 bases between them. The CDR3 reads CASSSGTVSYEQYF. For the CDR3, the DNA is TGTGCCAGCAGCTCAGGGACCGTCTCCTACGAGCAGTACTTC.

A note on this clonotype: A junction end diverges from the germline sequence, so it may reflect a read error. In DNA, the CDR3 is TGTGCCAGCAGTTCCCTGGGGGACCCATATAATTCACCCCCCCACTTT. It codes for CASSSLGDPYNSPPHF. V and J are TRBV27 and TRBJ1-6; weak D call: TRBD1 (5 bases). The germline V gene encodes CDR1 MNHEY and CDR2 SMNVEV (reference sequence). The CDR3 sequence is 16 residues long.

The J gene is TRBJ2-7, the V gene TRBV7-3; D ambiguous. Looked up from germline, CDR1 is SGHTA and CDR2 is FQGTGA. This CDR3 is 13 amino acids long. V was clipped by 6 bases and J by 6 bases, with 15 bases between them. The CDR3: CASSDSGKREQYF. In nucleotides, the CDR3 is TGTGCCAGCAGTGATAGTGGGAAGCGCGAGCAGTACTTC.

The table lists this clonotype with many counts. The rearrangement joins TRBV15 to TRBJ1-2; 7 nucleotides line up with TRBD1. The germline CDR1 and CDR2 sequences are LNHNV and YYDKDF (reference sequence). Losses at the gene ends were 3 bases for V and 7 bases for J; bases not matched to a gene: 11. The CDR3 is 15 amino acids. CDR3 in amino acids: CATSRADREASGYTF. CDR3 DNA sequence: TGTGCCACCAGCAGGGCCGACAGGGAGGCGAGTGGCTACACCTTC.

The chain couples TRBV19 to TRBJ1-5; D is uncertain. The length of the CDR3 is 12 residues. Germline CDR1 and CDR2: LNHDA and SQIVND (reference sequence). The V and J ends lost 3 bases and 6 bases respectively, with 6 bases between them. CDR3 in amino acids: CASSIWVQPQHF. CDR3 DNA sequence: TGTGCCAGTAGTATTTGGGTTCAGCCCCAGCATTTT.

The chain combines TRBV3-1 with TRBJ1-2; D not resolved. Germline CDR1 is LGHDT and CDR2 is YNNKEL (reference sequence). The CDR3 is made up of 14 amino acids. Trimming left V 0 bases short and J 4 bases short, with 9 bases between. The CDR3 region has the DNA TGTGCCAGCAGCCAAGAGAGCTATAGCTATGGCTACACCTTC. Its translation: CASSQESYSYGYTF.

The V call is TRBV30, the J call TRBJ1-5; D gene uncertain. V lost 0 bases and J 1 base, leaving 16 bases between the germline ends. The CDR3 extends over 17 amino acids. The germline V gene encodes CDR1 GTSNPN and CDR2 SVGIG (reference sequence). DNA for the CDR3: TGTGCCTGGAGTGTAAGGCACAACCGGGGAAGCAATCAGCCCCAGCATTTT. Translated: CAWSVRHNRGSNQPQHF.

In this sample, this clonotype turned up many times. The V gene is TRBV7-2, the J gene TRBJ2-1; tentative D call: TRBD1 (6 bases). The CDR3 length is 15 residues. CDR1 is SGHTA, CDR2 FQGNSA, per germline. Trimming took off 6 bases at V and 6 bases at J, with 18 bases between the two ends. CDR3 coding DNA: TGTGCCAGCAGTAGTGGGACAACTTGGGGCAATGAGCAGTTCTTC. The encoded protein is CASSSGTTWGNEQFF.

V gene TRBV29-1 combines with J gene TRBJ2-7; D remains ambiguous. Germline loops: CDR1 SQVTM, CDR2 ANQGSEA. There are 13 residues in the CDR3. V lost 4 bases and J lost 0, with 10 bases in between. The CDR3 bases are TGCAGCGTTGCGGGCCGGAGCTCCTACGAGCAGTACTTC. Translated: CSVAGRSSYEQYF.

The CDR3 reads CASTRGNSLNTGELFF. CDR3 sequence (DNA): TGTGCCAGTACGAGGGGAAACTCCTTGAACACCGGGGAGCTGTTTTTT. This rearrangement joins TRBV7-2 to TRBJ2-2; the D call may be TRBD1 or TRBD2 (5 bases each). Germline-derived CDR1 and CDR2 are SGHTA and FQGNSA. Trimming stripped 9 bases from V and 1 base from J, with 18 bases between. This CDR3 is 16 amino acids long.

CDR3 in DNA: TGTGCCAGCTCCCCAGACAGCTCGAGTGGTTCACCCCTCCACTTT. Protein product: CASSPDSSSGSPLHF. The gene calls are TRBV18 and TRBJ1-6; the D gene is possibly TRBD1 (5 bases). Trimming stripped 6 bases from V and 9 bases from J, with 18 bases between. The CDR3 is made up of 15 amino acids. Germline CDR1 KGHSH, CDR2 LQKENI. Full variable domain (remainder filled in from reference TRBV18 and TRBJ1-6): NAGVMQNPRHLVRRRGQEARLRCSPMKGHSHVYWYRQLPEEGLKFMVYLQKENIIDESGMPKERFSAEFPKEGPSILRIQQVVRGDSAAYFCASSPDSSSGSPLHFGNGTRLTVT.

The rearrangement links TRBV18 to TRBJ1-4; D is undetermined. CDR1 is KGHSH, CDR2 LQKENI, per germline. The CDR3 contains 12 residues. Trimming left V 5 bases short and J 5 bases short, with 6 bases between. The DNA of the CDR3 is TGTGCCAGCTCAGATGGAAATGAAAAACTGTTTTTT. It codes for CASSDGNEKLFF.

CDR3 protein: CASSQLAGLYTGELFF. CDR3 sequence (DNA): TGTGCCAGCAGTCAACTAGCGGGACTATATACCGGGGAGCTGTTTTTT. The gene calls are TRBV7-2 and TRBJ2-2, with 10 bases aligning to TRBD2. The CDR3 runs 16 residues. The germline gives CDR1 SGHTA, CDR2 FQGNSA. J gave up 5 bases and V 6 bases, and 9 bases lay outside the gene matches.

There are a few counts of this clonotype. The chain joins TRBV28 to TRBJ2-7, with D perhaps matching TRBD2 (5 bases). The V gene lost 2 bases and the J gene lost 2 bases, with 10 bases spanning the gap. This CDR3 has 14 residues. Germline loops: CDR1 MDHEN, CDR2 SYDVKM. The CDR3, as DNA: TGTGCCAGCAGTTTAAGAACCGGGGCCTACGAGCAGTACTTC. Protein product: CASSLRTGAYEQYF.

The chain joins TRBV6-5 to TRBJ1-1; 7 nucleotides agree with TRBD1. The V segment lost 2 bases and the J segment 5 bases; nucleotides outside the gene matches: 11. CDR3 length equals 16 residues. CDR1 and CDR2 (germline): MNHEY, SVGAGI. This CDR3 is CASSYNSYRGGTEAFF. The CDR3 DNA sequence: TGTGCCAGCAGTTACAACTCCTACAGGGGAGGGACTGAAGCTTTCTTT.